This T cell receptor (beta chain) appears in the sequencing data of a study of CD8 T cells in ankylosing spondylitis. TCRdb fed the 5' RACE reads into MiXCR, producing one record per CDR3 protein. The sample lists about 170,000 distinct CDR3 sequences, around 20% occurring once. CDR1 is DFQATT and CDR2 is SNEGSKA in the germline V gene (reference sequence). Trimming removed 7 bases at V and 0 bases at J, with 7 bases between. CDR3 length: 12 amino acids. This clonotype was found a few times. Sequencing was performed on blood, either unsorted or a sorted T cell fraction (not recorded which). The clonotype originates from a male donor with ankylosing spondylitis or in good health (not recorded which). The chain employs TRBV20-1 and TRBJ2-1; no definite D call. In nucleotides, the CDR3 is TGCAGTGTTGGCGGCTCCTACAATGAGCAGTTCTTC. This gives the protein CSVGGSYNEQFF.